The T cell receptor beta chain under discussion was sequenced for a study of beta chain features in type 1 diabetes. Study-wide findings and caveats: Shorter templates may be favored by PCR, equally so in patients and controls. HLA influence on TCRB rearrangement stayed unresolved here. TCRB CDR3 length was moderately but significantly reduced in all four CD4+ subsets of Type 1 diabetes patients.

The authors reverse transcribed all of the isolated RNA, so sequencing captured expressed TCRB transcripts. This table comes from immunoSEQ multiplex PCR, and its TCRdb copy is limited to in-frame clones, with some not included. This table holds about 620,000 clones, 15% to 19% found once. Germline V CDR1 and CDR2: SGHRS, YFSETQ. CDR3 size: 10 residues. V lost 8 bases and J 2 bases, leaving 4 bases between the germline ends. Concerning this clone: The antigen is unknown.

The source material was naive CD4+ T cells from blood. The TCR was taken from a man aged 18 to 29 in good health. The rearrangement joins TRBV5-1 to TRBJ2-5; D gene unclear. The CDR3 sequence is CARKQETQYF. The DNA of the CDR3 is TGCGCCAGAAAACAAGAGACCCAGTACTTC.